The rows below give T cell receptor beta chains drawn from one sample of a study of blood T cell repertoires in COVID-19. Repertoires were generated with immunoSEQ multiplex PCR, while TCRdb's copy carries only in-frame clones and drops some. The sample includes under 150,000 clones, 77% seen only once; the top ten take roughly 9%. The sequenced sample was peripheral blood. The receptors derive from a woman aged 50 to 65 with active or convalescent COVID-19. The CDR3 runs from the conserved cysteine through the conserved F or W. Each record gives: V gene, D gene, J gene, clone size, CDR3 DNA, CDR3 protein. D genes are given only for firm matches. Clone size is stated in some rows and not others, as once, few, many or a class when expanded.

v_call: TRBV4-2
d_call: TRBD2
j_call: TRBJ2-1
clone_size: -
cdr3_nt: TGTGCCAGCAGCAGACTAGCGGCAGGGAATGAGCAGTTCTTC
cdr3_aa: CASSRLAAGNEQFF

v_call: TRBV18
d_call: -
j_call: TRBJ1-1
clone_size: few
cdr3_nt: TGTGCCAGCTCACCCGACAGGAGCTGGAACACTGAAGCTTTCTTT
cdr3_aa: CASSPDRSWNTEAFF

v_call: TRBV10-1
d_call: -
j_call: TRBJ2-1
clone_size: few
cdr3_nt: TGCGCCAGCAAAGGGGCAGGGGTGTGCAATGAGCAGTTCTTC
cdr3_aa: CASKGAGVCNEQFF

v_call: TRBV6-2/TRBV6-3
d_call: -
j_call: TRBJ2-1
clone_size: -
cdr3_nt: TGTGCCAGCAGTTATTATGTTGCGGGTGAGCAGTTCTTC
cdr3_aa: CASSYYVAGEQFF

v_call: TRBV7-8
d_call: TRBD1
j_call: TRBJ1-4
clone_size: -
cdr3_nt: TGTGCCAGCAGCGGGTCCAGGGGGCGCGTTACTAATGAAAAACTGTTTTTT
cdr3_aa: CASSGSRGRVTNEKLFF

v_call: TRBV19
d_call: -
j_call: TRBJ1-2
clone_size: -
cdr3_nt: TGTGCCAGTAGTGGGCCGGGAGCTAACTATGGCTACACCTTC
cdr3_aa: CASSGPGANYGYTF

v_call: TRBV4-2
d_call: -
j_call: TRBJ2-3
clone_size: -
cdr3_nt: TGTGCCAGCAGCCCTTCGGTGCTCGATACGCAGTATTTT
cdr3_aa: CASSPSVLDTQYF

v_call: TRBV6-2/TRBV6-3
d_call: -
j_call: TRBJ1-2
clone_size: few
cdr3_nt: TGTGCCAGCAGTCCGAAGCCCCAACAGGGTGGCTACACCTTC
cdr3_aa: CASSPKPQQGGYTF

v_call: TRBV28
d_call: -
j_call: TRBJ2-1
clone_size: -
cdr3_nt: TGTGCCAGCAGTCCGACGGGGGATGGTTACAATGAGCAGTTCTTC
cdr3_aa: CASSPTGDGYNEQFF

v_call: TRBV6-2/TRBV6-3
d_call: -
j_call: TRBJ1-5
clone_size: -
cdr3_nt: TGTGCCAGCAGTTACCGAGGGGACTTTGATCAGCCCCAGCATTTT
cdr3_aa: CASSYRGDFDQPQHF

v_call: TRBV6-2/TRBV6-3
d_call: -
j_call: TRBJ1-2
clone_size: -
cdr3_nt: TGTGCCAGCAGTCGCAACAGCGGCTACACCTTC
cdr3_aa: CASSRNSGYTF

v_call: TRBV6-6
d_call: -
j_call: TRBJ2-2
clone_size: -
cdr3_nt: TGTGCCAGCAACAATGGACAGAACACCGGGGAGCTGTTTTTT
cdr3_aa: CASNNGQNTGELFF

v_call: TRBV9
d_call: -
j_call: TRBJ2-7
clone_size: -
cdr3_nt: TGTGCCAGCAGCGTAGCAGCGGGCCGCTACGAGCAGTACTTC
cdr3_aa: CASSVAAGRYEQYF

v_call: TRBV28
d_call: -
j_call: TRBJ1-5
clone_size: -
cdr3_nt: TGTGCCAGTGGAGGGACCAGCAATCAGCCCCAGCATTTT
cdr3_aa: CASGGTSNQPQHF

v_call: TRBV3-1/TRBV3-2
d_call: -
j_call: TRBJ2-3
clone_size: -
cdr3_nt: TGTGCCAGCAGCCCGACAGGGACTAGCACAGATACGCAGTATTTT
cdr3_aa: CASSPTGTSTDTQYF

v_call: TRBV11-3
d_call: TRBD1
j_call: TRBJ2-3
clone_size: -
cdr3_nt: TGTGCCAGCAGCGCGTTGACAGGGGGGACAGATACGCAGTATTTT
cdr3_aa: CASSALTGGTDTQYF

v_call: TRBV18
d_call: -
j_call: TRBJ2-5
clone_size: -
cdr3_nt: TGTGCCAGCTCACCTCAGGGGAAGGCAGAGACCCAGTACTTC
cdr3_aa: CASSPQGKAETQYF

v_call: TRBV5-1
d_call: -
j_call: TRBJ1-6
clone_size: once
cdr3_nt: TGCGCCAGCAGCTTGACCCCCTTTAGCTCCTATAATTCACCCCTCCACTTT
cdr3_aa: CASSLTPFSSYNSPLHF

v_call: TRBV7-2
d_call: -
j_call: TRBJ1-5
clone_size: -
cdr3_nt: TGTGCCAGCAGCCTCGGAGGGTTATATAGTCAGCCCCAGCATTTT
cdr3_aa: CASSLGGLYSQPQHF

v_call: TRBV5-1
d_call: -
j_call: TRBJ2-2
clone_size: -
cdr3_nt: TGCGCCAGCAGCCCCACAGGGTTCGGGACCGGGGAGCTGTTTTTT
cdr3_aa: CASSPTGFGTGELFF

v_call: TRBV4-3
d_call: TRBD1
j_call: TRBJ1-2
clone_size: -
cdr3_nt: TGCGCCAGCAGCCACCTACAGGGGGCTGGAGGAAATGGCTACACCTTC
cdr3_aa: CASSHLQGAGGNGYTF

v_call: TRBV7-2
d_call: -
j_call: TRBJ2-7
clone_size: medium-sized
cdr3_nt: TGTGCCAGCAGCTTATCTGCGCATGCTTCCTACGAGCAGTACTTC
cdr3_aa: CASSLSAHASYEQYF

v_call: TRBV5-1
d_call: TRBD1
j_call: TRBJ2-5
clone_size: -
cdr3_nt: TGCGCCAGCAGCATAAGGACAGGGACGGAGACCCAGTACTTC
cdr3_aa: CASSIRTGTETQYF

v_call: TRBV5-6
d_call: TRBD1
j_call: TRBJ1-2
clone_size: -
cdr3_nt: TGTGCCAGCTACCCGGGACAGGGGAGGCTAGGGGGCTACACCTTC
cdr3_aa: CASYPGQGRLGGYTF

v_call: TRBV30
d_call: -
j_call: TRBJ2-7
clone_size: -
cdr3_nt: TGTGCCTGGACCCTAGACCTGACCTACGAGCAGTACTTC
cdr3_aa: CAWTLDLTYEQYF

v_call: TRBV30
d_call: -
j_call: TRBJ1-1
clone_size: -
cdr3_nt: TGTGCCTGGTCCGACACTGAAGCTTTCTTT
cdr3_aa: CAWSDTEAFF

v_call: TRBV4-1
d_call: TRBD2
j_call: TRBJ2-5
clone_size: -
cdr3_nt: TGCGCCAGCAGCCAAGTTTTAGCGGGGGGGCCGGAGACCCAGTACTTC
cdr3_aa: CASSQVLAGGPETQYF

v_call: TRBV27
d_call: TRBD1
j_call: TRBJ1-3
clone_size: -
cdr3_nt: TGTGCCAGCAGCTCGGGACAGGGCTCTGGAAACACCATATATTTT
cdr3_aa: CASSSGQGSGNTIYF

v_call: TRBV10-3
d_call: -
j_call: TRBJ2-1
clone_size: -
cdr3_nt: TGTGCCATCAGCGGGGGTACCCAATTAAATGAGCAGTTCTTC
cdr3_aa: CAISGGTQLNEQFF

v_call: TRBV28
d_call: -
j_call: TRBJ1-1
clone_size: -
cdr3_nt: TGTGCCAGCAGTTTGTTAGTCACTGAAGCTTTCTTT
cdr3_aa: CASSLLVTEAFF

v_call: TRBV6-5
d_call: TRBD1
j_call: TRBJ2-5
clone_size: few
cdr3_nt: TGTGCCAGCAGTAGGACAGGGAAAGAGACCCAGTACTTC
cdr3_aa: CASSRTGKETQYF

v_call: TRBV5-1
d_call: -
j_call: TRBJ2-1
clone_size: -
cdr3_nt: TGCGCCAGCAGCTCTAATACCGGGACTGGAAACAATGAGCAGTTCTTC
cdr3_aa: CASSSNTGTGNNEQFF

v_call: TRBV6-5
d_call: -
j_call: TRBJ1-1
clone_size: -
cdr3_nt: TGTGCCAGCAGTCCCCGCTGGGGGGGTACTGAAGCTTTCTTT
cdr3_aa: CASSPRWGGTEAFF

v_call: TRBV25-1
d_call: TRBD1
j_call: TRBJ1-3
clone_size: -
cdr3_nt: TGTGCCAGCAGTGAAGACAGGGCCTCTGGAAACACCATATATTTT
cdr3_aa: CASSEDRASGNTIYF

v_call: TRBV30
d_call: -
j_call: TRBJ2-2
clone_size: -
cdr3_nt: TGTGCCTGGCAGCCTCCGGGACTTCTTAACACCGGGGAGCTGTTTTTT
cdr3_aa: CAWQPPGLLNTGELFF

v_call: TRBV25-1
d_call: -
j_call: TRBJ1-1
clone_size: -
cdr3_nt: TGTGCCAGCAGTGAATATCAAGGGCAGGGGGCTTTCTTT
cdr3_aa: CASSEYQGQGAFF

v_call: TRBV2
d_call: TRBD1
j_call: TRBJ1-2
clone_size: few
cdr3_nt: TGTGCCAGCAGGCCTTCCGGGACAGGGGGCCATGGCTACACCTTC
cdr3_aa: CASRPSGTGGHGYTF

v_call: TRBV19
d_call: -
j_call: TRBJ1-3
clone_size: few
cdr3_nt: TGTGCCAGTAGTATCAACGGCGGTAGCTCTGGAAACACCATATATTTT
cdr3_aa: CASSINGGSSGNTIYF

v_call: TRBV5-1
d_call: -
j_call: TRBJ2-7
clone_size: -
cdr3_nt: TGCGCCAGCAGCTTTAAAACAGGATCCTACGAGCAGTACTTC
cdr3_aa: CASSFKTGSYEQYF

v_call: TRBV30
d_call: -
j_call: TRBJ1-2
clone_size: -
cdr3_nt: TGTGCCTGGGCGAGAGGAGCTAACTATGGCTACACCTTC
cdr3_aa: CAWARGANYGYTF

v_call: TRBV28
d_call: TRBD2
j_call: TRBJ2-7
clone_size: -
cdr3_nt: TGTGCCAGCAGATCTAGCGGCACCTACGAGCAGTACTTC
cdr3_aa: CASRSSGTYEQYF

v_call: TRBV11-2
d_call: -
j_call: TRBJ2-1
clone_size: -
cdr3_nt: TGTGCCACGGGGGCCGCGGGATGGGAGGGCAATGAGCAGTTCTTC
cdr3_aa: CATGAAGWEGNEQFF

v_call: TRBV7-7
d_call: -
j_call: TRBJ2-3
clone_size: many
cdr3_nt: TGTGCCAGCAGCCCTAGCGTGGGCAGCACAGATACGCAGTATTTT
cdr3_aa: CASSPSVGSTDTQYF

v_call: TRBV19
d_call: TRBD1
j_call: TRBJ1-2
clone_size: few
cdr3_nt: TGTGCCAGTAGTGTGGACAGGGGCGGCTACACCTTC
cdr3_aa: CASSVDRGGYTF

v_call: TRBV28
d_call: TRBD1
j_call: TRBJ1-1
clone_size: few
cdr3_nt: TGTGCCAGCAGGAGGGACAGGAAGAACACTGAAGCTTTCTTT
cdr3_aa: CASRRDRKNTEAFF

v_call: TRBV20-1
d_call: -
j_call: TRBJ2-7
clone_size: once
cdr3_nt: TGCAGTGCTAGTAGGCAGGGAATCGACTACGAGCAGTACTTC
cdr3_aa: CSASRQGIDYEQYF

v_call: TRBV15
d_call: TRBD1
j_call: TRBJ1-5
clone_size: once
cdr3_nt: TGTGCCACCAGCAGAGATCACGTAGGACAGGGGGATCAGCCCCAGCATTTT
cdr3_aa: CATSRDHVGQGDQPQHF

v_call: TRBV5-1
d_call: -
j_call: TRBJ1-4
clone_size: -
cdr3_nt: TGCGCCAGCAGCTTGACAACAACTAATGAAAAACTGTTTTTT
cdr3_aa: CASSLTTTNEKLFF

v_call: TRBV5-1
d_call: TRBD1
j_call: TRBJ1-2
clone_size: -
cdr3_nt: TGCGCCAGCAGCACAGGGGTCTATGGCTACACCTTC
cdr3_aa: CASSTGVYGYTF

v_call: TRBV19
d_call: -
j_call: TRBJ1-5
clone_size: -
cdr3_nt: TGTGCCAGTAGTGCAGGTAATCAGCCCCAGCATTTT
cdr3_aa: CASSAGNQPQHF

v_call: TRBV28
d_call: -
j_call: TRBJ2-1
clone_size: -
cdr3_nt: TGTGCCAGCAGTTTGAGTAGCCCTTCCTACAATGAGCAGTTCTTC
cdr3_aa: CASSLSSPSYNEQFF

v_call: TRBV28
d_call: -
j_call: TRBJ1-2
clone_size: few
cdr3_nt: TGTGCCAGCAGTAATGACAGACGAGGCTACACCTTC
cdr3_aa: CASSNDRRGYTF

v_call: TRBV7-7
d_call: -
j_call: TRBJ2-1
clone_size: -
cdr3_nt: TGTGCCAGCAGCTTAGGGGCCGGCCGCAATGAGCAGTTCTTC
cdr3_aa: CASSLGAGRNEQFF

v_call: TRBV5-1
d_call: TRBD2
j_call: TRBJ2-1
clone_size: many
cdr3_nt: TGCGCCAGCAGCTTGGGACTAGCGGAGAACAATGAGCAGTTCTTC
cdr3_aa: CASSLGLAENNEQFF

v_call: TRBV3-1/TRBV3-2
d_call: -
j_call: TRBJ2-2
clone_size: -
cdr3_nt: TGTGCCAGCAGCCAATTAAGGCAGGCCCAGCCCGGGGAGCTGTTTTTT
cdr3_aa: CASSQLRQAQPGELFF

v_call: TRBV18
d_call: -
j_call: TRBJ2-3
clone_size: -
cdr3_nt: TGTGCCAGCTCACCCGGGGTGTCAGATACGCAGTATTTT
cdr3_aa: CASSPGVSDTQYF

v_call: TRBV2
d_call: TRBD1
j_call: TRBJ2-1
clone_size: -
cdr3_nt: TGTGCCAGTGGGACAGCTTCCTACAATGAGCAGTTCTTC
cdr3_aa: CASGTASYNEQFF

v_call: TRBV4-2
d_call: TRBD1
j_call: TRBJ1-4
clone_size: -
cdr3_nt: TGTGCCAGCAGCCTCAGGGGGGGACAGGGGAGTGAAAAACTGTTTTTT
cdr3_aa: CASSLRGGQGSEKLFF